These T cell receptor beta chains were read from a single sample in a study of T cell responses to AZD1222 COVID-19 vaccine. The repertoire was sequenced with immunoSEQ multiplex PCR; TCRdb's copy has only in-frame clones and lacks some. The repertoire holds 100,000 to 130,000 clones, with around 90% as singletons. The specimen was peripheral blood, collected on day 0 of AZD1222 vaccination. The source of these receptors is an adult in good health. The CDR3 runs from the conserved cysteine through the conserved F or W. A D gene is named only where the DNA matches it firmly. Only some rows state a clone size, as once, few, many or a class for expanded clones.

j_gene,d_gene,abundance,v_gene,len,CDR3aa,CDR3nt
TRBJ1-5,-,-,TRBV5-6,12,CASSLGDQPQHF,TGTGCCAGCAGCTTGGGGGATCAGCCCCAGCATTTT
TRBJ2-7,-,once,TRBV5-1,14,CASSLRTFPPGQYF,TGCGCCAGCAGCCTTAGGACTTTTCCCCCCGGGCAGTACTTC
TRBJ2-3,TRBD2,-,TRBV6-5,15,CASSLAGGRTDTQYF,TGTGCCAGCAGTCTAGCGGGGGGGCGCACAGATACGCAGTATTTT
TRBJ1-2,TRBD1,-,TRBV14,20,CASSQDAGTGRWEINYGYTF,TGTGCCAGCAGCCAAGACGCCGGGACAGGGCGCTGGGAGATTAACTATGGCTACACCTTC
TRBJ1-6,-,-,TRBV3-1/TRBV3-2,13,CASSQDHSEPLHF,TGTGCCAGCAGCCAAGATCACTCCGAACCCCTCCACTTT
TRBJ2-7,-,-,TRBV7-2,14,CASSLTSVSYEQYF,TGTGCCAGCAGTTTAACGTCCGTATCCTACGAGCAGTACTTC
TRBJ2-3,-,-,TRBV13,13,CASSLGPTDTQYF,TGTGCCAGCAGCTTAGGCCCCACAGATACGCAGTATTTT
TRBJ1-2,-,-,TRBV6-1,14,CASSEAGQGYGYTF,TGTGCCAGCAGTGAAGCAGGGCAGGGCTATGGCTACACCTTC
TRBJ2-3,-,-,TRBV29-1,14,CSVVDSLRGDTQYF,TGCAGCGTTGTTGATAGCCTTCGGGGAGATACGCAGTATTTT
TRBJ2-5,TRBD1,-,TRBV4-1,15,CASSQDRQGGETQYF,TGCGCCAGCAGCCAAGATCGACAGGGCGGAGAGACCCAGTACTTC
TRBJ1-5,-,-,TRBV6-5,13,CASSLSYNQPQHF,TGTGCCAGCAGTCTATCCTACAATCAGCCCCAGCATTTT
TRBJ1-2,TRBD1,once,TRBV7-9,19,CASSLHGAGTERKINGYTF,TGTGCCAGCAGCTTACATGGCGCTGGGACAGAAAGAAAGATCAACGGCTACACCTTC
TRBJ1-5,TRBD1,-,TRBV28,16,CASSLLDRGTNQPQHF,TGTGCCAGCAGTTTATTGGACAGGGGGACCAATCAGCCCCAGCATTTT
TRBJ1-2,-,-,TRBV5-8,15,CASSLSRRSNYGYTF,TGTGCCAGCAGCTTATCTAGACGTAGTAACTATGGCTACACCTTC
TRBJ2-1,-,-,TRBV30,11,CAFTGYNEQFF,TGTGCCTTTACAGGGTACAATGAGCAGTTCTTC
TRBJ1-4,-,-,TRBV3-1/TRBV3-2,15,CASSQGFGVDEKLFF,TGTGCCAGCAGCCAAGGGTTCGGGGTCGATGAAAAACTGTTTTTT
TRBJ2-1,TRBD2,-,TRBV2,13,CASSASGGGEQFF,TGTGCCAGCAGTGCGAGCGGGGGAGGGGAGCAGTTCTTC
TRBJ1-6,-,-,TRBV27,17,CASSFRGQSSYNSPLHF,TGTGCCAGCAGTTTCAGGGGCCAGAGCTCCTATAATTCACCCCTCCACTTT
TRBJ1-5,TRBD1,-,TRBV6-2/TRBV6-3,14,CASTPSGGGEPQHF,TGTGCCAGCACCCCCTCAGGGGGCGGGGAGCCCCAGCATTTT
TRBJ1-2,TRBD1,-,TRBV30,13,CAWTLTGGGGYTF,TGTGCCTGGACTCTAACAGGGGGAGGAGGCTACACCTTC
TRBJ2-5,-,-,TRBV18,14,CASSPGLNQETQYF,TGTGCCAGCTCACCGGGACTGAACCAAGAGACCCAGTACTTC
TRBJ2-1,-,-,TRBV4-2,14,CASSQEFTGDEQFF,TGTGCCAGCAGCCAAGAGTTTACGGGCGATGAGCAGTTCTTC
TRBJ1-2,-,once,TRBV19,13,CASSIDYGVGYTF,TGTGCCAGTAGTATAGATTACGGGGTTGGCTACACCTTC
TRBJ1-5,-,-,TRBV6-2/TRBV6-3,14,CASSYSGGQQPQHF,TGTGCCAGCAGTTACTCGGGGGGGCAACAGCCCCAGCATTTT
TRBJ2-7,-,-,TRBV21-1,13,CASLRDRPGEQYF,TGTGCCAGCCTCCGGGACAGGCCGGGCGAGCAGTACTTC
TRBJ2-2,-,-,TRBV15,16,CATSRAQRATTGELFF,TGTGCCACCAGCAGAGCCCAGCGGGCGACCACCGGGGAGCTGTTTTTT
TRBJ1-2,-,-,TRBV2,18,CASSEAVVETGRYYGYTF,TGTGCCAGCAGTGAAGCCGTAGTGGAAACGGGTCGTTACTATGGCTACACCTTC
TRBJ2-7,TRBD1,-,TRBV5-1,14,CASSPGQSSYEQYF,TGCGCCAGCAGCCCGGGACAGTCCTCCTACGAGCAGTACTTC
TRBJ1-5,-,few,TRBV7-9,14,CASSLGAGSQPQHF,TGTGCCAGCAGCTTAGGCGCAGGGAGTCAGCCCCAGCATTTT
TRBJ2-1,-,-,TRBV6-4,13,CASSDSEVNEQFF,TGTGCCAGCAGTGACTCCGAGGTCAATGAGCAGTTCTTC
TRBJ2-7,-,-,TRBV12-3/TRBV12-4,13,CASSMGQAYEQYF,TGTGCCAGCAGTATGGGGCAAGCCTACGAGCAGTACTTC
TRBJ1-5,-,-,TRBV6-5,12,CASRHEDQPQHF,TGTGCCAGCCGGCACGAGGATCAGCCCCAGCATTTT
TRBJ1-2,-,-,TRBV9,20,CASSVNPEMKHSRENYGYTF,TGTGCCAGCAGCGTAAATCCTGAGATGAAGCACTCTAGGGAGAACTATGGCTACACCTTC
TRBJ1-2,TRBD1,-,TRBV18,14,CASSPPGQGHGYTF,TGTGCCAGCTCACCGCCGGGACAGGGTCATGGCTACACCTTC